This T cell receptor (beta chain) was retrieved from a study of cytomegalovirus exposure and HLA in healthy donors. This PCR relied on a set of 60 Vbeta primers and 13 Jbeta primers. Profiling relied on immunoSEQ multiplex PCR, and the TCRdb table lists in-frame clones only, not all of them. The sample lists just under 150,000 clones, around 85% occurring once. Findings of the study overall: Usually a TCR sequence was rare, but some public TCRs were found in many donors. When analyzed later, a missense DCLRE1C variant was found to be linked to TCR beta V- and J-gene trimming.

A note on this clone: Its specificity is unknown.

Germline V CDR1 and CDR2: SNHLY, FYNNEI. The junction had 6 bases not matched to a gene; V was cut back by 2 bases and J by 5 bases. The CDR3 is 16 amino acids. Sequenced material: PBMCs. This sequence originates from a woman aged 30 to 39 in good health and CMV-seronegative. J is TRBJ2-7 and V is TRBV2; 13 bases agree with TRBD2. The CDR3 sequence: CASSEQTSGRTNEQYF. CDR3 nucleotides: TGTGCCAGCAGTGAACAGACTAGCGGGAGGACTAACGAGCAGTACTTC. Using reference TRBV2 and TRBJ2-7 for the parts outside the CDR3, the full variable domain is EPEVTQTPSHQVTQMGQEVILRCVPISNHLYFYWYRQILGQKVEFLVSFYNNEISEKSEIFDDQFSVERPDGSNFTLKIRSTKLEDSAMYFCASSEQTSGRTNEQYFGPGTRLTVT.